This T cell receptor beta chain derives from a study of blood T cell repertoires in COVID-19. Study-wide context: T cells, B-cell-depleted T cells, or PBMCs provided the cDNA or gDNA that served as material.

This clone was seen more than once but under ten times. Only in-frame clones appear in the TCRdb table, and some are missing; sequencing was by immunoSEQ multiplex PCR. The sample yields around 620,000 clones, about 90% seen once. This CDR3 is built from 17 residues. Germline V lookup: CDR1 MGHRA, CDR2 YSYEKL. V lost 5 bases, J lost 10 bases, and 17 bases stayed unmatched. The sequence was collected from a woman younger than 30 with acute or convalescent COVID-19. The gene calls are TRBV4-1 and TRBJ1-6; 7 nucleotides agree with TRBD1. Material for sequencing was peripheral blood. CDR3 sequence (DNA): TGCGCCAGCAGCGGTCACGGGGTGGCAGGGGGAGAATCACCCCTCCACTTT. Protein product: CASSGHGVAGGESPLHF.